This entry is about one TCR beta chain. This clone was seen once. What this receptor recognizes is not known. Base qualities are not provided; no much larger clone lies one nucleotide away. The data are from a study of neoadjuvant anti-PD-1 for oral cavity cancer (dated by TCRdb to the early 2020s). About the full investigation: Patients mostly received three to four biweekly doses of nivolumab at 3 mg/kg before curative-intent surgical resection. Patients without progression received a fourth nivolumab dose around day 43 and underwent definitive surgical resection on days 50-56. Under RECIST 1.1, patients with complete response, partial response or stable disease were classed as responders, and patients with progression were classed as non-responders. The parent correlative cohort included approximately 13 patients, with an approximately 35% response rate.

For deep sequencing of PBMC libraries, mostly 450 to 600 ng of input genomic DNA was used, and six replicates were run per sample. TCRbeta libraries were prepared with the immunoSEQ hsTCRbeta kit according to the manufacturer's instructions. Sequencing of the completed libraries took place using an Illumina NovaSeq 6000 S4 flow cell after they had been pooled to approximately 3.3 nM. Processing in the source paper ran as follows. The immunoSEQ Analyzer was used for raw data preprocessing and quality control. The analysis was limited to productive rearrangements, and each clonotype was defined by a unique CDR3 amino acid sequence. Repertoire clonality was estimated as the Gini-Simpson index, which was computed with the R package tcR. Student's t test was used to compare Gini indices, while Pearson correlation assessed associations with tumor size change. TCRdb limited this immuneACCESS table to in-frame rearrangements with V and J called. A share of clones is missing; checked studies link under half to unresolved V genes, and the rest is unexplained. V and J calls and clone size are copied from that table; D and trimming were computed from the DNA. Here the sample has approximately 68,000 clones; 86% occur a single time. The top ten clones comprise 2.5% to 3.5% of the sample.

Per the germline V gene, SGHVS is the CDR1 and FQNEAQ is the CDR2. Trimming removed 0 bases from V and 5 bases from J, leaving 11 bases between the germline ends. The CDR3 has 15 amino acids, counting the end cysteine and phenylalanine. Just CDR3 DNA is preserved here, 45 bases in frame from base 1. Results the study describes overall, beyond this receptor: TCR analyses included only three patients per response group, and the authors called for larger cohorts for validation. Higher pretreatment blood Treg/Th17 ratios correlated with higher pretreatment blood TCRbeta clonality and lower post-treatment tumor TCRbeta clonality. After neoadjuvant nivolumab, non-responders showed significantly higher T cell clonality (Gini index) in PBMCs than responders did.

The time point label here, explained by the study, means: after neoadjuvant nivolumab, at surgical resection. Patients were newly diagnosed with stage II-IVA oral cavity squamous cell carcinoma and had received no prior systemic or radiation treatment. The cohort consisted of patients with HPV-negative, locally advanced oral cavity squamous cell carcinoma. Peripheral blood mononuclear cells were analyzed directly and were not maintained or expanded in culture. The samples were obtained from a longitudinal correlative study of a single-arm phase II trial testing neoadjuvant nivolumab in oral cavity squamous cell carcinoma. Subject-matched pre- and post-treatment PBMCs and tumors from three responders and three non-responders underwent genomic DNA-based TCRbeta sequencing. Peripheral blood mononuclear cells were drawn once before nivolumab treatment and a second time after treatment, when surgery took place. Genomic DNA was isolated from PBMCs using the Maxwell RSC DNA from Cells kit.

The specimen was PBMCs, collected after nivolumab (anti-PD-1) treatment. In this chain, TRBV7-8 is recombined with TRBJ1-5; TRBD1 is a weak D gene call, 5 bases matching. The source of this sequence is a person between 40 and 85 years old with oral cavity squamous cell carcinoma. The DNA is TGTGCCAGCAGCTTAGCGGGGACGTTGGATCAGCCCCAGCATTTT. Its translation reads: CASSLAGTLDQPQHF.